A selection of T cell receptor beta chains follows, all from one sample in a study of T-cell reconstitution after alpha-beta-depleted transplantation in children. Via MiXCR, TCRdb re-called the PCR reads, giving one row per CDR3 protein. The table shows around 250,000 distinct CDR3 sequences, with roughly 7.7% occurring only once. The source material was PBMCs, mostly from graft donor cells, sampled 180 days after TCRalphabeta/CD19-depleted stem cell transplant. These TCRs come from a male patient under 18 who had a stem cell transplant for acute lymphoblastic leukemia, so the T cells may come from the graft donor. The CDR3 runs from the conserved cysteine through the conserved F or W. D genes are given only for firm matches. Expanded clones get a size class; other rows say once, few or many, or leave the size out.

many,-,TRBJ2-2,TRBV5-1,CASSPTGPQNTGELFF,TGCGCCAGCAGCCCGACAGGCCCCCAGAACACCGGGGAGCTGTTTTTT
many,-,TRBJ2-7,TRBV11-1,CASSLAESYEQYF,TGTGCCAGCAGCTTGGCGGAATCCTACGAGCAGTACTTC
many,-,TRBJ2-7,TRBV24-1,CATSDLSYEQYF,TGTGCCACCAGTGATTTGAGCTACGAGCAGTACTTC
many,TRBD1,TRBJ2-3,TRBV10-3,CAMNSDRGTDTQYF,TGTGCCATGAACTCTGACAGGGGGACAGATACGCAGTATTTT
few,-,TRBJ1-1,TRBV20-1,CSARGPGGNTEAFF,TGCAGTGCGAGAGGACCTGGGGGGAACACTGAAGCTTTCTTT
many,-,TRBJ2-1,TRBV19,CASSRGLVYNEQFF,TGTGCCAGTAGCAGGGGACTTGTCTACAATGAGCAGTTCTTC
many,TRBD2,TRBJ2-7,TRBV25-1,CASRETSGRPPYEQYF,TGTGCCAGCAGAGAGACTAGCGGGAGGCCGCCCTACGAGCAGTACTTC
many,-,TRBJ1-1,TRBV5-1,CASSRGSSNTEAFF,TGCGCCAGCAGCCGGGGGTCCTCGAACACTGAAGCTTTCTTT
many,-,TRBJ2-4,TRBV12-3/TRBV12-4,CASSLSRDLAKNIQYF,TGTGCCAGCAGTTTGAGCAGGGACCTAGCCAAAAACATTCAGTACTTC
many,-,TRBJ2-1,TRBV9,CASSVQDYNEQFF,TGTGCCAGCAGCGTACAAGATTACAATGAGCAGTTCTTC
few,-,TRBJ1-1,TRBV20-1,CSARVYGGQTEAFF,TGCAGTGCTAGAGTCTACGGGGGGCAAACTGAAGCTTTCTTT
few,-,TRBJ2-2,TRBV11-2,CASSLVGVGTGELFF,TGTGCCAGCAGCTTAGTGGGAGTGGGCACCGGGGAGCTGTTTTTT
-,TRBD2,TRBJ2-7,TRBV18,CASSPNEGLAGGPGEQYF,TGTGCCAGCTCACCAAACGAGGGACTAGCGGGAGGCCCTGGCGAGCAGTACTTC
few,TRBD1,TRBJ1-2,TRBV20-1,CSASGQGTTAAGYTF,TGCAGTGCCTCGGGACAGGGGACCACAGCAGCAGGCTACACCTTC
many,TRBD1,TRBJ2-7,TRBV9,CASSVSPGQSYEQYF,TGTGCCAGCAGCGTGTCCCCGGGACAGTCCTACGAGCAGTACTTC
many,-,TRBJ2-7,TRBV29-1,CSVEGGFSHEQYF,TGCAGCGTTGAAGGGGGCTTTTCCCACGAGCAGTACTTC
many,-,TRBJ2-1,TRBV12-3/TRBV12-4,CASTSGDEQFF,TGTGCCAGCACCTCCGGCGATGAGCAGTTCTTC
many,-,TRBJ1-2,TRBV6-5,CASSYSKYSPGGYTF,TGTGCCAGCAGTTACTCGAAGTACAGTCCTGGGGGCTACACCTTC
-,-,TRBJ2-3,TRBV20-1,CSAWGLPTGTGDSQYF,TGCAGTGCTTGGGGGCTCCCGACTGGCACCGGAGATTCGCAGTATTTT
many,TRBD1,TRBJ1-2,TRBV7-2,CASSLPDRGQDYGYTF,TGTGCCAGCAGCTTACCCGACAGGGGGCAAGACTATGGCTACACCTTC
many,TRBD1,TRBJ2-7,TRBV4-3,CASSLSRTGVGEQYF,TGCGCCAGCAGCCTTTCCCGGACAGGGGTCGGCGAGCAGTACTTC
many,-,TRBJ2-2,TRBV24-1,CATSDLPRETNTGELFF,TGTGCCACCAGTGATCTCCCGAGGGAGACGAACACCGGGGAGCTGTTTTTT
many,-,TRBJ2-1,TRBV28,CASSTNLNEQFF,TGTGCCAGCAGTACTAACCTTAATGAGCAGTTCTTC
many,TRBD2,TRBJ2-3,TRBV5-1,CASSFLAGVTDTQYF,TGCGCCAGCAGCTTCCTAGCGGGAGTCACAGATACGCAGTATTTT
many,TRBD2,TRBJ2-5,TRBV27,CASSFHRTSGQETQYF,TGTGCCAGCAGCTTCCATAGGACTAGCGGCCAAGAGACCCAGTACTTC
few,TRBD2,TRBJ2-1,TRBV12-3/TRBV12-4,CASSFGTISYNEQFF,TGTGCCAGCAGTTTCGGGACTATCTCCTACAATGAGCAGTTCTTC
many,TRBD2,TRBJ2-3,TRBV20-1,CSARMTSGGVADTQYF,TGCAGTGCTAGAATGACTAGCGGGGGGGTGGCAGATACGCAGTATTTT
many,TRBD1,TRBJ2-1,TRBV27,CASSLGQGPNEQFF,TGTGCCAGCAGTCTAGGACAGGGACCCAATGAGCAGTTCTTC
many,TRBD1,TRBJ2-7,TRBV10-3,CAISPGTGYYEQYF,TGTGCCATCAGCCCCGGGACAGGGTATTACGAGCAGTACTTC
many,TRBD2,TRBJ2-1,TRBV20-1,CSAKRAGGGYNEQFF,TGCAGTGCTAAGCGTGCGGGGGGGGGCTACAATGAGCAGTTCTTC